This TCR beta chain came from a study of T cell responses to AZD1222 COVID-19 vaccine. Overall study findings and caveats: The peak T cell response came first, and repertoires were sampled only after it. It was only a handful of AZD1222 recipients who were seropositive at baseline. Unmutated regions of variants are reportedly targeted by nearly half of spike-specific TCRs.

Germline CDR1 is LNHDA and CDR2 is SQIVND (reference sequence). The V gene end was trimmed by 6 bases and the J gene end by 6 bases; junction bases not matched to a gene: 5. The CDR3 has 13 amino acids. TCRdb keeps only in-frame clones here, not all; method: immunoSEQ multiplex PCR. The sample has 130,000 to 150,000 clones; about 90% are singletons. As for this clone: Its antigen is still unknown.

This chain uses TRBV19 with TRBJ2-1; 7 nucleotides line up with TRBD2. This sequence was found in an adult in good health. Sequences were derived from peripheral blood, sampled on day 0 of AZD1222 vaccination. Here the CDR3 reads CASSGRPFNEQFF. As DNA, the CDR3 is TGTGCCAGTAGCGGGAGGCCTTTCAATGAGCAGTTCTTC.